This passage covers 17 T cell receptor beta chains from one sample sequenced in a study of T-cell reconstitution after alpha-beta-depleted transplantation in children. Unique molecular identifiers tagged the TCRbeta library. TCRdb re-analysed the PCR reads in MiXCR, keeping a single row per CDR3 protein. Of 200,000 to 250,000 distinct CDR3 sequences in the sample, roughly 10% were seen once. The specimen was PBMCs, collected before TCRalphabeta/CD19-depleted stem cell transplant. The receptors shown here come from a child under two years old with acute myeloid leukemia, due to receive a stem cell transplant.

This clonotype was counted only a few times. A much larger clone lies a single base off, so this may be a read error. The chain recombines TRBV20-1 with TRBJ1-2, with a weak D call TRBD1 (6 bases). The CDR3 is made up of 15 amino acids. CDR1 and CDR2 (germline): DFQATT, SNEGSKA (reference sequence). CDR3 sequence: CSAKPSGQGNYGDTF. The CDR3 nucleotides are TGCAGTGCTAAACCAAGCGGGCAGGGGAACTATGGCGACACCTTC.

This clonotype has ten or more counts. This sequence joins TRBV20-1 and TRBJ2-3, with 9 bases that match TRBD2. V lost 0 bases and J lost 6; bases outside the gene matches: 7. CDR1 and CDR2 (germline): DFQATT, SNEGSKA (reference sequence). CDR3 length equals 15 residues. The CDR3 nucleotides read TGCAGTGCTAGAGACGTAGCGGGAGTCGGGGATACGCAGTATTTT. Translating gives CSARDVAGVGDTQYF.

This clonotype was observed many times. The CDR3 reads CASSPTGTASYSNQPQHF. The CDR3 DNA reads as TGTGCCAGCAGCCCCACCGGGACGGCCTCCTATAGCAATCAGCCCCAGCATTTT. This sequence joins TRBV28 and TRBJ1-5; tentatively, D is TRBD1 (5 bases). The CDR3 is 18 amino acids. V lost 6 bases and J lost 0, with 21 bases in between. Germline V gene sequence: CDR1 MDHEN, CDR2 SYDVKM.

This clonotype was observed at least ten times. V and J are TRBV6-1 and TRBJ1-5; D may be TRBD1 (6 bases). Germline CDR1 reads MNHNS; CDR2 reads SASEGT. The CDR3 spans 15 residues. With 6 bases removed from V and 3 bases from J, the gap between germline ends came to 15 bases. Here the CDR3 DNA reads TGTGCCAGCAGCCCAAATAGGGGGTCCAATCAGCCCCAGCATTTT. This translates into CASSPNRGSNQPQHF.

This clonotype was detected many times. The CDR3 sequence is CASRRTANTGELFF. CDR3 DNA: TGTGCCAGCAGACGGACAGCGAACACCGGGGAGCTGTTTTTT. The chain has TRBV12-3 or TRBV12-4 and TRBJ2-2, with TRBD1 as a possible D gene (6 bases). Trimming took off 6 bases at V and 0 bases at J, with 8 bases between the two ends. The CDR3 sequence is 14 residues long.

This clonotype was seen at least ten times. This CDR3 reads CASSYRTSGSLNIQYF. In DNA form, the CDR3 reads TGTGCCAGCAGTTACAGGACTAGCGGGTCCCTGAACATTCAGTACTTC. This chain uses TRBV6-5 with TRBJ2-4, with TRBD2 matching over 11 bases. The trim removed 2 bases at V and 7 bases at J, leaving 7 bases unmatched. This CDR3 comprises 16 residues. Germline loops: CDR1 MNHEY, CDR2 SVGAGI.

This clonotype was detected ten times or more. The chain links TRBV28 to TRBJ2-1; 9 bases line up with TRBD2. The V gene's germline CDR1 is MDHEN and CDR2 SYDVKM. The J segment lost 8 bases and the V segment lost 8 bases, leaving 10 bases of the junction unmatched. The CDR3 loop spans 14 amino acids. Here the CDR3 reads CASEKVAGVDEQFF. CDR3 in DNA: TGTGCCAGCGAGAAAGTAGCGGGAGTGGATGAGCAGTTCTTC.

This clonotype was found many times. This chain links TRBV5-1 with TRBJ1-2; 11 bases agree with TRBD1. Trimming removed 0 bases from V and 3 bases from J; junction bases left unmatched: 1. The CDR3 has 15 amino acids. Germline-derived CDR1 and CDR2 are SGHRS and YFSETQ. The DNA for the CDR3 is TGCGCCAGCAGCTTGGGGACAGGGGGCTACTATGGCTACACCTTC. Residues: CASSLGTGGYYGYTF.

This clonotype was seen many times. V usage is TRBV20-1 and J usage is TRBJ1-2; TRBD1 is a possible D gene (6 bases). CDR3 length: 12 amino acids. Trimming shortened V by 6 bases and J by 0 bases, and 8 bases separated the two germline ends. Germline CDR1 DFQATT, CDR2 SNEGSKA (reference sequence). DNA of the CDR3: TGCAGTGCGAGGACAGCTAACTATGGCTACACCTTC. This translates into CSARTANYGYTF.

This clonotype appeared many times. The rearrangement uses TRBV5-1 and TRBJ2-2; D may match TRBD1 or TRBD2 (5 bases each). Germline lookup yields CDR1 SGHRS and CDR2 YFSETQ. The CDR3 runs to 19 residues. V was shortened by 3 bases and J by 0 bases, with 21 bases between the two germline ends. The chain's CDR3 is CASSWAGTAARPNTGELFF. In DNA, the CDR3 is TGCGCCAGCAGCTGGGCCGGGACGGCAGCACGGCCGAACACCGGGGAGCTGTTTTTT.

This clonotype was seen repeatedly, ten times or more. The chain uses TRBV20-1 and TRBJ1-1; the match to TRBD1 covers 8 bases. Trimming at V came to 0 bases and at J to 8 bases, leaving 11 bases not matched to a gene. CDR1 DFQATT and CDR2 SNEGSKA come from the germline V gene (reference sequence). The CDR3 extends over 15 amino acids. The DNA for the CDR3 is TGCAGTGCTAGAGATCATAGCAGGGGGCCAAGAGAAGCTTTCTTT. This sequence encodes CSARDHSRGPREAFF.

This clonotype came up many times. The chain has TRBV20-1 and TRBJ1-1; 9 bases are a match to TRBD1. CDR3 size: 16 residues. V shed 2 bases, J shed 3 bases, and the junction held 10 bases outside the gene matches. Per the germline V gene, CDR1 is DFQATT and CDR2 is SNEGSKA (reference sequence). CDR3 bases: TGCAGTGCTAGATACGGGGACAGGGAACGAGACACTGAAGCTTTCTTT. It codes for CSARYGDRERDTEAFF.

The sample holds many counts of this clonotype. The rearrangement joins TRBV12-3 or TRBV12-4 to TRBJ2-4; D remains ambiguous. The ends were cut back, 1 base at V and 0 bases at J, with 4 bases in the middle. The CDR3 runs 14 residues. Written as DNA, the CDR3 is TGTGCCAGCAGTTTAGGTCGAGCCAAAAACATTCAGTACTTC. This codes for CASSLGRAKNIQYF.

This clonotype was picked up many times. The chain is built from TRBV19 and TRBJ2-1; the D gene is possibly TRBD1 (6 bases). Trimming took 2 bases from V and 1 from J, leaving 9 bases between them. The CDR3 runs 15 residues. Germline V lookup: CDR1 LNHDA, CDR2 SQIVND (reference sequence). CDR3 amino acids: CASSITGPSYNEQFF. The CDR3 nucleotides read TGTGCCAGTAGTATAACAGGGCCGTCCTACAATGAGCAGTTCTTC.

This clonotype showed up many times. The V call is TRBV11-2, the J call TRBJ2-1; 9 nucleotides agree with TRBD2. This CDR3 contains 14 residues. The germline V gene encodes CDR1 SGHAT and CDR2 FQNNGV. Trimming took 8 bases from V and 8 from J; bases not matched to a gene: 10. Here the CDR3 reads CASQGAGGPYEQFF. In DNA form, the CDR3 reads TGTGCCAGCCAAGGAGCGGGAGGCCCTTATGAGCAGTTCTTC.

This clonotype appeared many times. This chain links TRBV5-6 with TRBJ1-3; D is undetermined. The V gene's germline CDR1 is SGHDT and CDR2 YYEEEE. The CDR3 has 16 residues. Deletions cut 3 bases from V and 0 bases from J, with 13 bases between. CDR3 in DNA: TGTGCCAGCAGCTGGGGTCCTCGGAGCTCTGGAAACACCATATATTTT. Protein sequence: CASSWGPRSSGNTIYF.

This clonotype has a handful of counts. The J gene is TRBJ2-5, the V gene TRBV18, with D possibly matching TRBD2 (5 bases). The germline V gene encodes CDR1 KGHSH and CDR2 LQKENI. The CDR3 extends over 13 amino acids. V was clipped by 6 bases and J by 1 base, with 9 bases between them. Here the CDR3 reads CASSSTTQETQYF. The CDR3 bases are TGTGCCAGCTCCTCGACTACCCAAGAGACCCAGTACTTC.